These 25 T cell receptor beta chains were all obtained from the same sample, sequenced in a study of post-analysis software for immune sequencing data. Study-level results: Comparison of patients with controls showed 4 to 6 TRBV segments more frequent in patients, TRBV5-6, TRBV5-1 and TRBV20-1 among them.

No cognate antigen is known for these TCRs. Libraries were made from TCR beta cDNA, and they carried unique molecular identifiers. TCRdb reanalysed the PCR reads using MiXCR and keeps one entry per CDR3 protein. The sample consists of roughly 570,000 distinct CDR3 sequences, around 34% of them appearing once. Specimen: blood. Receptors were obtained from a girl aged 2 to 17 with multiple sclerosis.

The chain carries TRBV20-1 and TRBJ1-6, with D unclear. Trimming cost V 2 bases and J 0 bases, with 8 bases left between them. Germline values: CDR1 DFQATT, CDR2 SNEGSKA (reference sequence). This CDR3 has 15 residues. The CDR3 is CSARSPSSYNSPLHF. The DNA of the CDR3 is TGCAGTGCTAGATCACCGAGCTCCTATAATTCACCCCTCCACTTT.

CDR3 loop: CASSPSGGALPYGEQFF. CDR3 in DNA: TGTGCCAGCAGTCCTAGCGGGGGGGCCCTCCCTTACGGCGAGCAGTTCTTC. This rearrangement joins TRBV7-9 to TRBJ2-1; 12 bases match TRBD2. From germline, CDR1 is SEHNR and CDR2 FQNEAQ (reference sequence). With 6 bases clipped from V and 10 bases from J, the junction kept 16 bases outside the gene matches. The CDR3 extends over 17 amino acids.

The table lists this clonotype with a few counts. The rearrangement joins TRBV18 to TRBJ2-2; perhaps TRBD1 as D (5 bases). The length of the CDR3 is 13 residues. Looked up from germline, CDR1 is KGHSH and CDR2 is LQKENI. V lost 6 bases, J lost 4 bases, and 9 bases lay in between. CDR3 residues: CASSPDSTGELFF. In DNA form, the CDR3 reads TGTGCCAGCTCGCCAGACAGCACCGGGGAGCTGTTTTTT. The full variable domain, in which reference TRBV18 and TRBJ2-2 provide the parts outside the CDR3, is NAGVMQNPRHLVRRRGQEARLRCSPMKGHSHVYWYRQLPEEGLKFMVYLQKENIIDESGMPKERFSAEFPKEGPSILRIQQVVRGDSAAYFCASSPDSTGELFFGEGSRLTVL.

This clonotype occurred a few times. The chain's CDR3 is CASSYPGQSGGYGYTF. The CDR3, as DNA: TGTGCCAGCAGTTACCCAGGACAGAGTGGGGGCTATGGCTACACCTTC. The rearrangement uses TRBV6-2 or TRBV6-3 and TRBJ1-2; a weak D match, TRBD1 (6 bases). This CDR3 has 16 residues. CDR1 is MNHEY and CDR2 is SVGEGT in the germline V gene. The ends were cut back, 2 bases at V and 4 bases at J, with 17 bases in the middle.

The CDR3 loop is CASRIRDRNTEAFF. CDR3 in DNA: TGTGCCAGTAGGATCCGGGACAGGAACACTGAAGCTTTCTTT. The genes are TRBV19 and TRBJ1-1; the match to TRBD1 covers 7 bases. Unmatched junction bases numbered 5, after V lost 6 bases and J lost 1 base. CDR1 and CDR2 from the germline V gene are LNHDA and SQIVND (reference sequence). CDR3 length equals 14 residues.

This clonotype was picked up a small number of times. The gene calls are TRBV7-2 and TRBJ2-7; 8 bases match TRBD2. The end of the DNA is better explained by TRBJ2-5, so the J call may be wrong. The CDR3 contains 15 residues. Germline loops: CDR1 SGHTA, CDR2 FQGNSA. This CDR3 reads CASSLTGLAVETQYF. For the CDR3, the DNA is TGTGCCAGCAGCTTAACTGGACTAGCCGTTGAGACCCAGTACTTC.

This clonotype came up a few times. The chain combines TRBV12-3 or TRBV12-4 with TRBJ2-3; 7 nucleotides align to TRBD1. V shed 6 bases, J shed 0 bases, and the junction held 9 bases outside the gene matches. The CDR3 totals 16 residues. The CDR3 here is CASSYRQGPSTDTQYF. CDR3 coding DNA: TGTGCCAGCAGCTACCGACAGGGACCCAGCACAGATACGCAGTATTTT.

The chain uses TRBV6-5 and TRBJ1-2; possibly TRBD1 for D (5 bases). CDR3 length: 16 residues. V shed 2 bases and J shed 3 bases, with 16 bases lying between them. Germline loops: CDR1 MNHEY, CDR2 SVGAGI. The CDR3: CASSYNPRTLYYGYTF. DNA for the CDR3: TGTGCCAGCAGTTACAACCCGCGGACACTGTACTATGGCTACACCTTC.

The rearrangement joins TRBV7-9 to TRBJ2-7; TRBD2 matches 12 bases. This CDR3 contains 16 residues. J gave up 1 base and V 5 bases, and 6 bases lay outside the gene matches. In germline, CDR1 is SEHNR, CDR2 FQNEAQ (reference sequence). CDR3 residues: CASSPTSGRGSYEQYF. DNA for the CDR3: TGTGCCAGCAGCCCGACTAGCGGGAGAGGTTCCTACGAGCAGTACTTC.

The table lists this clonotype with a few counts. The chain recombines TRBV10-3 with TRBJ2-3; D unclear. CDR3 length equals 14 residues. Deletions cut 0 bases from V and 3 bases from J, with 7 bases between. From germline, CDR1 is ENHRY and CDR2 SYGVKD. CDR3 in amino acids: CAISESSRTDTQYF. CDR3 nucleotide sequence: TGTGCCATCAGTGAGTCGTCTAGGACAGATACGCAGTATTTT.

This clonotype has only a few counts. The chain links TRBV5-5 to TRBJ2-5, with 7 positions matching TRBD2. The CDR3 loop spans 16 amino acids. Trimming took 4 bases from V and 2 from J; bases not matched to a gene: 11. Germline V gene lookup returns CDR1 SGHKS and CDR2 YYEKEE (reference sequence). The CDR3: CASSMWGTGGQETQYF. The CDR3, as DNA: TGTGCCAGCAGCATGTGGGGTACGGGAGGTCAAGAGACCCAGTACTTC.

V gene TRBV7-9 combines with J gene TRBJ2-5; a possible D gene is TRBD1 (8 bases). The germline CDR1 and CDR2 sequences are SEHNR and FQNEAQ (reference sequence). With 5 bases removed from V and 5 bases from J, the gap between germline ends came to 15 bases. This CDR3 region has 14 residues. The CDR3 is CASSPKQGGETQYF. DNA of the CDR3: TGTGCCAGCAGCCCCAAACAGGGGGGGGAGACCCAGTACTTC.

The chain employs TRBV20-1 and TRBJ1-2; D is uncertain. V was cut by 0 bases and J by 8 bases, with 16 bases left in between. The V gene's germline CDR1 is DFQATT and CDR2 SNEGSKA (reference sequence). The CDR3 loop spans 14 amino acids. The CDR3 is CSARDRRKVWGYTF. Here the CDR3 DNA reads TGCAGTGCTAGAGACCGCCGCAAGGTCTGGGGCTACACCTTC.

The rearrangement joins TRBV6-6 to TRBJ2-4, with D perhaps assigned TRBD1 or TRBD2 (5 bases each). Trimming left V 2 bases short and J 5 bases short, with 10 bases between. In germline, CDR1 is MNHNY, CDR2 SVGAGI (reference sequence). This CDR3 is 14 amino acids long. This chain's CDR3 is CASSYTGRENIQYF. CDR3 DNA sequence: TGTGCCAGCAGTTACACGGGACGGGAAAACATTCAGTACTTC.

This chain links TRBV10-3 with TRBJ2-1, with 15 positions matching TRBD2. Germline CDR1 reads ENHRY; CDR2 reads SYGVKD. V trimming: 4 bases; J trimming: 8 bases; junction bases outside the gene matches: 6. The CDR3 contains 16 residues. The CDR3 reads CAISAGLAGGRDEQFF. CDR3 in DNA: TGTGCCATCAGTGCTGGACTAGCGGGGGGGCGGGATGAGCAGTTCTTC.

The V call is TRBV27, the J call TRBJ2-7; TRBD1 might be the D (6 bases). Trimming left V 5 bases short and J 4 bases short, with 15 bases between. Germline CDR1 MNHEY, CDR2 SMNVEV (reference sequence). This CDR3 spans 14 amino acids. CDR3 nucleotide sequence: TGTGCCAGCAGTCCGCAGGGGAGCCGGTACGAGCAGTACTTC. This encodes CASSPQGSRYEQYF.

V usage is TRBV7-8 and J usage is TRBJ2-1; TRBD2 agrees at 7 bases. The CDR3 runs to 17 residues. Germline-derived CDR1 and CDR2 are SGHVS and FQNEAQ. Unmatched junction bases numbered 9, after V lost 1 base and J lost 3 bases. The CDR3 sequence is CASSLVGPSGIYNEQFF. The CDR3 DNA reads as TGTGCCAGCAGCTTAGTAGGACCTAGCGGAATCTACAATGAGCAGTTCTTC.

The rearrangement uses TRBV6-1 and TRBJ2-1; a weak D match, TRBD2 (6 bases). Germline lookup yields CDR1 MNHNS and CDR2 SASEGT. The ends were cut back, 2 bases at V and 9 bases at J, with 14 bases in the middle. The CDR3 runs to 14 residues. CDR3 residues: CASSEKGLLREQFF. The CDR3, as DNA: TGTGCCAGCAGTGAAAAGGGACTCCTCCGTGAGCAGTTCTTC.

V gene TRBV7-2 combines with J gene TRBJ2-1; 8 positions match TRBD2. The CDR3 covers 15 residues. Germline loops: CDR1 SGHTA, CDR2 FQGNSA. Germline trimming cut 5 bases from V and 6 bases from J; bases unmatched to any gene: 9. CDR3 sequence reads: CASSAVAGSTNEQFF. The CDR3, as DNA: TGTGCCAGCAGCGCCGTAGCGGGGTCCACCAATGAGCAGTTCTTC.

This clonotype was counted between two and nine times. The rearrangement joins TRBV6-5 to TRBJ1-5; TRBD1 matches at 8 bases. CDR3 length: 14 amino acids. The V segment lost 6 bases and the J segment 7 bases; nucleotides outside the gene matches: 8. Germline V gives CDR1 MNHEY, CDR2 SVGAGI. This CDR3 reads CASRQRTGWQPQHF. The CDR3 bases are TGTGCCAGCAGACAACGGACAGGGTGGCAGCCCCAGCATTTT.

This clonotype came up a few times. The V call is TRBV2, the J call TRBJ2-5; D might be TRBD2 (6 bases). With 5 bases removed from V and 5 bases from J, the gap between germline ends came to 12 bases. CDR1 is SNHLY and CDR2 is FYNNEI in the germline V gene. The CDR3 loop spans 13 amino acids. Written as DNA, the CDR3 is TGTGCCAGCAGTTCCCGACGGGGGGAGACCCAGTACTTC. It encodes CASSSRRGETQYF.

This chain connects TRBV6-2 or TRBV6-3 to TRBJ2-4; the D is unclear. Germline assignment: CDR1 MNHEY and CDR2 SVGEGT. This CDR3 has 15 amino acids. V shed 5 bases and J shed 0 bases, with 11 bases lying between them. The CDR3 sequence: CASSPWMVAKNIQYF. For the CDR3, the DNA is TGTGCCAGCAGTCCTTGGATGGTAGCCAAAAACATTCAGTACTTC.

This clonotype came up a few times. The chain joins TRBV29-1 to TRBJ2-7, with D tentatively TRBD1 (5 bases). The J call may be faulty, since TRBJ2-5 better matches the DNA end. The germline CDR1 and CDR2 sequences are SQVTM and ANQGSEA. This CDR3 is 14 amino acids long. The DNA for the CDR3 is TGCAGCGTTGATGCCATGCAGGGCTTCGTGACCCAGTACTTC. Its translation: CSVDAMQGFVTQYF.

This clonotype appeared a few times. The genes are TRBV6-5 and TRBJ2-7; 9 positions agree with TRBD1. Per germline, CDR1 MNHEY and CDR2 SVGAGI. V lost 6 bases to trimming and J lost 0 bases; unmatched junction nucleotides: 6. The CDR3 consists of 15 residues. CDR3 sequence reads: CASRETGGDSYEQYF. CDR3 nucleotides: TGTGCCAGCAGGGAGACAGGGGGGGACTCCTACGAGCAGTACTTC.

In the case of this clonotype: One end of the junction is discordant with germline, which a read error may explain. V and J are TRBV12-3 or TRBV12-4 and TRBJ2-3; D is unclear. The CDR3 is 14 residues long. Here the CDR3 reads CAGSPTNSAGTQYF. For the CDR3, the DNA is TGTGCCGGCAGTCCTACGAACAGTGCCGGTACGCAGTATTTT.